This T cell receptor beta chain was retrieved from a study of cytomegalovirus exposure and HLA in healthy donors. Study-wide findings and caveats: The study dropped some indistinguishable V segments, TRBV6-2 and TRBV6-3 among them.

PCR employed 60 Vbeta and 13 Jbeta primers. Assay: immunoSEQ multiplex PCR; the TCRdb copy retains only in-frame clones and omits some. The data show 85,000 to 100,000 clones, around 77% seen once. A note on this clone: Its antigen is unknown.

The CDR3 sequence is 15 residues long. After removal of 0 bases from V and 1 base from J, the junction contained 0 bases not matched to a gene. Germline-derived CDR1 and CDR2 are SGHNT and YYREEE (reference sequence). This clonotype was sampled from a man in his forties in good health and CMV-seronegative. The V and J genes are TRBV5-4 and TRBJ2-3, with TRBD1 matching over 9 bases. The sequenced material came from PBMCs. This chain's CDR3 is CASSLGQGGTDTQYF. CDR3 DNA sequence: TGTGCCAGCAGCTTGGGACAGGGGGGCACAGATACGCAGTATTTT.